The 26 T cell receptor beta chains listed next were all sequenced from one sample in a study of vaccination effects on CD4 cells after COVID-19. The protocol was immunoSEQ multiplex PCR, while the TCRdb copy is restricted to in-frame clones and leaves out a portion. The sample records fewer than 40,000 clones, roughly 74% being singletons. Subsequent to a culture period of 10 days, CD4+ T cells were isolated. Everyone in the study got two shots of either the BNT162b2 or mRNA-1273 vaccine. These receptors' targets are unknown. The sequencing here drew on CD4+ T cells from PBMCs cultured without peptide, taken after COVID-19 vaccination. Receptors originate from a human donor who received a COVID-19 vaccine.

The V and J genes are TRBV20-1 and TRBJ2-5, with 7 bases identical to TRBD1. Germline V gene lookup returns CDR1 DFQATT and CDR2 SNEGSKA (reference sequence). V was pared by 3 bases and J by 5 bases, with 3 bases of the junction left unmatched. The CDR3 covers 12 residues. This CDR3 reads CSASTGDETQYF. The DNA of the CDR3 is TGCAGTGCTAGTACAGGGGATGAGACCCAGTACTTC.

The CDR3 region is CASSPFSQTNTEAFF. In nucleotides, the CDR3 is TGTGCCAGCTCACCATTCTCACAGACGAACACTGAAGCTTTCTTT. This sequence joins TRBV18 and TRBJ1-1, with D unresolved. V shed 2 bases and J shed 1 base, with 11 bases lying between them. The CDR3 contains 15 residues. Per germline, CDR1 KGHSH and CDR2 LQKENI.

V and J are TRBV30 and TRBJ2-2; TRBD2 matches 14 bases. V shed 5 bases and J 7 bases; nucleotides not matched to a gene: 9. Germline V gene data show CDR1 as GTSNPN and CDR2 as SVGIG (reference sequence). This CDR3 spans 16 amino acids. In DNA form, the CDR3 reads TGTGCCTGGGGGGGACTAGCGGGGGCCCGCGGCGGGGAGCTGTTTTTT. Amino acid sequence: CAWGGLAGARGGELFF.

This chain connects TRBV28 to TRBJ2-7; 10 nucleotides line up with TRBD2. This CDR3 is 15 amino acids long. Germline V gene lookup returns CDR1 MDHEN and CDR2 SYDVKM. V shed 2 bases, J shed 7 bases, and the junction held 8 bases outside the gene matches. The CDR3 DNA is TGTGCCAGCAGTTTACCTAGCGGGGGACCCTGGGAGCAGTACTTC. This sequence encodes CASSLPSGGPWEQYF.

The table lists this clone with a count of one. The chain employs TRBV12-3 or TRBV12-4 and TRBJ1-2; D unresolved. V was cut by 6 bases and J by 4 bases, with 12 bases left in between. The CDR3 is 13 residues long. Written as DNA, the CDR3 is TGTGCCAGCAGCCCCTTTAAGGGCTATGGCTACACCTTC. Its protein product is CASSPFKGYGYTF.

For the CDR3, the DNA is TGTGCTAGTGGTACGGGACTAGCAAACACCGGGGAGCTGTTTTTT. Its translation: CASGTGLANTGELFF. The genes are TRBV12-5 and TRBJ2-2, with TRBD2 matching 9 bases. This CDR3 spans 15 amino acids. With V trimmed by 5 bases and J by 2 bases, 3 bases remained unmatched. The germline V gene encodes CDR1 LGHNT and CDR2 FRNRAP.

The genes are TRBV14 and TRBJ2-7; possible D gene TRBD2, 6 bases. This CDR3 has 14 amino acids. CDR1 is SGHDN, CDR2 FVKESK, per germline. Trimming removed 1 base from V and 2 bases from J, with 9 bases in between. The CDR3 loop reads CASSQGGGTYEQYF. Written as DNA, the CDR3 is TGTGCCAGCAGCCAAGGAGGAGGGACCTACGAGCAGTACTTC.

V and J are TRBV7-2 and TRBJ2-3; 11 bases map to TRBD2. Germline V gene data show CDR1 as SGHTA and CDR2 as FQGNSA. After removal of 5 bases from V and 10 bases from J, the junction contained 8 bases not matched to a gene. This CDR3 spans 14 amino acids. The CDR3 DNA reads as TGTGCCAGCAGCCGGGGACTAGCGGAGGTGGCGCAGTATTTT. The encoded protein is CASSRGLAEVAQYF.

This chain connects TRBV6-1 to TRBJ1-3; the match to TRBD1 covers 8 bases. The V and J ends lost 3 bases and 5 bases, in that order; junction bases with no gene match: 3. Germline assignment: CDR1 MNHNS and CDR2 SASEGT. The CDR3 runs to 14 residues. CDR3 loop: CASSEQGARNTIYF. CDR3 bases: TGTGCCAGCAGTGAGCAGGGGGCCAGAAACACCATATATTTT.

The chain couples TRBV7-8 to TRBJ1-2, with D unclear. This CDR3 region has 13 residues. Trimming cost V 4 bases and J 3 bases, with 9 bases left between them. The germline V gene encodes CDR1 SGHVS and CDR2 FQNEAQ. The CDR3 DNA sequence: TGTGCCAGCAGCTGGGGTAGGGACTATGGCTACACCTTC. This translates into CASSWGRDYGYTF. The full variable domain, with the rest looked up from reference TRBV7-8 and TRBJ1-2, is GAGVSQSPRYKVAKRGQDVALRCDPISGHVSLFWYQQALGQGPEFLTYFQNEAQLDKSGLPSDRFFAERPEGSVSTLKIQRTQQEDSAVYLCASSWGRDYGYTFGSGTRLTVV.

Here the CDR3 DNA reads TGTGCCAGCAGTGAATACGGAGGGGGACATTACAATGAGCAGTTCTTC. This encodes CASSEYGGGHYNEQFF. J is TRBJ2-1 and V is TRBV25-1; tentatively, D is TRBD1 or TRBD2 (6 bases each). CDR3 size: 16 residues. Per germline, CDR1 MGHDK and CDR2 SYGVNS. Trimming took 0 bases from V and 4 from J, leaving 13 bases between them.

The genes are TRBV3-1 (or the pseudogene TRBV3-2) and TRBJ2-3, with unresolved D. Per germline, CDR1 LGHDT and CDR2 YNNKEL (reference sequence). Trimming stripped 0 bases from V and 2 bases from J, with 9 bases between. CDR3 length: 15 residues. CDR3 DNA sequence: TGTGCCAGCAGCCAAGAAGTCCTCAACACAGATACGCAGTATTTT. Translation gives CASSQEVLNTDTQYF.

In DNA form, the CDR3 reads TGCGCCAGCAGCTTGGATCGTAGTGGGGGCCCTAACACCGGGGAGCTGTTTTTT. This encodes CASSLDRSGGPNTGELFF. The gene calls are TRBV5-1 and TRBJ2-2, with D perhaps matching TRBD1 (6 bases). CDR1 is SGHRS and CDR2 is YFSETQ in the germline V gene. Trimming took off 0 bases at V and 2 bases at J, with 17 bases between the two ends. The length of the CDR3 is 18 residues.

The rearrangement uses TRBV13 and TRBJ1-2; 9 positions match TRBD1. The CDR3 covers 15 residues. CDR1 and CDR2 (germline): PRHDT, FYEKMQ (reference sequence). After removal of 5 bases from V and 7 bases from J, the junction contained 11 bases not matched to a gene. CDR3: CASSLAGTGFGGYTF. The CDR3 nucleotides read TGTGCCAGCAGCCTCGCCGGGACAGGGTTTGGTGGCTACACCTTC.

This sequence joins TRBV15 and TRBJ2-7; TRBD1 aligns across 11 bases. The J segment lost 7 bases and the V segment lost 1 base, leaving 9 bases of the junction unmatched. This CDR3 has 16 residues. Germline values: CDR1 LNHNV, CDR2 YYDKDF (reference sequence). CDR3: CATSRATGTGGHEQYF. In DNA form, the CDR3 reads TGTGCCACCAGCAGAGCCACCGGGACAGGGGGTCATGAGCAGTACTTC.

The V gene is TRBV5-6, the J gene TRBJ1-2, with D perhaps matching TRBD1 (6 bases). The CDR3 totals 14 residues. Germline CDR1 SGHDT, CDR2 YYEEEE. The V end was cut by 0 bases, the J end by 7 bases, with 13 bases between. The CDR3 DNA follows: TGTGCCAGCAGCTTGGCACTTCAGGGGACTGGCTACACCTTC. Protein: CASSLALQGTGYTF.

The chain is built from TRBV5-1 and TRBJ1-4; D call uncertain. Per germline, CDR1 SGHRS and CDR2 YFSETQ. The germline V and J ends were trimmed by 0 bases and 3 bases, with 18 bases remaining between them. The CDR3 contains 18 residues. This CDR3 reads CASSLAGPTRSANEKLFF. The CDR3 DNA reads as TGCGCCAGCAGCTTGGCTGGCCCAACTCGCTCAGCTAATGAAAAACTGTTTTTT.

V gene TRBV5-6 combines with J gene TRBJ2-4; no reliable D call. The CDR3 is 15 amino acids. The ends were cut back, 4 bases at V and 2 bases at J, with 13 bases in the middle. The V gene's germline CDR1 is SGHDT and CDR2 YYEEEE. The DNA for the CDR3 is TGTGCCAGCAGCCAGAGGACCCCCTCCAAAAACATTCAGTACTTC. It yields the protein CASSQRTPSKNIQYF.

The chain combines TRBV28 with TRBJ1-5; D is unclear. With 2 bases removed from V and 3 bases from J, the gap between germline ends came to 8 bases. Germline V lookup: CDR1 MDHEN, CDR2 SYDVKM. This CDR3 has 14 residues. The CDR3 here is CASSLGPFNQPQHF. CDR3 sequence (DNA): TGTGCCAGCAGTTTAGGACCGTTCAATCAGCCCCAGCATTTT.

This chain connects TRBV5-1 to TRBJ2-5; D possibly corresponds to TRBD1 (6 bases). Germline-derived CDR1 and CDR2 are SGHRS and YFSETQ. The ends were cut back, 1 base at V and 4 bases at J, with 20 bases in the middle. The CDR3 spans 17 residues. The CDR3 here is CASSLPSLTGISETQYF. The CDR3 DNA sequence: TGCGCCAGCAGCTTGCCCTCCCTAACAGGGATTTCAGAGACCCAGTACTTC.

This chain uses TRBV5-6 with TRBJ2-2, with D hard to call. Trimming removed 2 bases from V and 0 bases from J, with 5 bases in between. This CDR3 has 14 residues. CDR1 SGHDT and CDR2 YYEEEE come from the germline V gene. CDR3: CASSFSPNTGELFF. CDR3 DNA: TGTGCCAGCAGCTTTTCTCCGAACACCGGGGAGCTGTTTTTT. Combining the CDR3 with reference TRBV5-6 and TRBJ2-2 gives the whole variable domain DAGVTQSPTHLIKTRGQQVTLRCSPKSGHDTVSWYQQALGQGPQFIFQYYEEEERQRGNFPDRFSGHQFPNYSSELNVNALLLGDSALYLCASSFSPNTGELFFGEGSRLTVL.

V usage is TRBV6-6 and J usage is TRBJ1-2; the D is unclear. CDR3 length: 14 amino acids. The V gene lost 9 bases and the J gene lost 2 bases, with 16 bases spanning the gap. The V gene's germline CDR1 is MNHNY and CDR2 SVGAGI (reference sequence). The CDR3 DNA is TGTGCCAGTTTATTTGCCCTCCTAAACTATGGCTACACCTTC. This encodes CASLFALLNYGYTF.

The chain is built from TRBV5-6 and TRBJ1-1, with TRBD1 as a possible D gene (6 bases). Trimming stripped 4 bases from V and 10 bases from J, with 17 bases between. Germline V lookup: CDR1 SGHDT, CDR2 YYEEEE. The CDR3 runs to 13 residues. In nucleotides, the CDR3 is TGTGCCAGCAGCCCCTTAGGGGGGAGGGGAGCTTTCTTT. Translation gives CASSPLGGRGAFF.

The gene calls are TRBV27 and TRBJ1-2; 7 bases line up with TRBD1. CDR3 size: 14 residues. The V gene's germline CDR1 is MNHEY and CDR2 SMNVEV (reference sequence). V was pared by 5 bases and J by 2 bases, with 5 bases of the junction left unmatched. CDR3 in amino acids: CASSPDRENYGYTF. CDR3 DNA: TGTGCCAGCAGTCCTGACAGGGAGAACTATGGCTACACCTTC.

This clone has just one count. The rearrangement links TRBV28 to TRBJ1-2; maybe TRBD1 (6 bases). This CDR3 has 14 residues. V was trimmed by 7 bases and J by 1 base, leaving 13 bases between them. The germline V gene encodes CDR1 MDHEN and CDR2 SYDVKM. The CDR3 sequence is CASNAGGFNYGYTF. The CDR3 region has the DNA TGTGCCAGCAATGCGGGGGGCTTTAACTATGGCTACACCTTC.

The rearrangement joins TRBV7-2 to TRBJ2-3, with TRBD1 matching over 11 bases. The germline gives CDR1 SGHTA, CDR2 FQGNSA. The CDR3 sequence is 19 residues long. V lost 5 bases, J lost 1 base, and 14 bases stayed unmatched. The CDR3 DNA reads TGTGCCAGCAGCCTCCGGAGGGGACAGGGGGAAGCGGGCACAGATACGCAGTATTTT. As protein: CASSLRRGQGEAGTDTQYF. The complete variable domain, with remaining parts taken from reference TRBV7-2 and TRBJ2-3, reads GAGVSQSPSNKVTEKGKDVELRCDPISGHTALYWYRQSLGQGLEFLIYFQGNSAPDKSGLPSDRFSAERTGGSVSTLTIQRTQQEDSAVYLCASSLRRGQGEAGTDTQYFGPGTRLTVL.